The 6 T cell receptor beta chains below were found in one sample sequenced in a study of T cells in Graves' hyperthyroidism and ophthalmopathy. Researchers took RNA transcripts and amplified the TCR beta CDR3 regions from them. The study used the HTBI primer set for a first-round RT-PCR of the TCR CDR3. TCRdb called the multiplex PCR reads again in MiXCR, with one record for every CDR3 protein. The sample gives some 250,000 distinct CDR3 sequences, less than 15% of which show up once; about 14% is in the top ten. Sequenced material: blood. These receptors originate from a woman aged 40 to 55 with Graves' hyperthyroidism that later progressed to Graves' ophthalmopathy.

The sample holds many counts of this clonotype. The CDR3 DNA is TGTGCCAGCTCACCGGGACTAGAAAGGGATACGCAGTATTTT. Translation: CASSPGLERDTQYF. The V gene is TRBV18, the J gene TRBJ2-3; TRBD2 agrees at 8 bases. This CDR3 comprises 14 residues. Germline V gene lookup returns CDR1 KGHSH and CDR2 LQKENI. J was trimmed by 6 bases and V by 3 bases; bases with no gene match: 5. Variable domain in full (rest from reference TRBV18 and TRBJ2-3): NAGVMQNPRHLVRRRGQEARLRCSPMKGHSHVYWYRQLPEEGLKFMVYLQKENIIDESGMPKERFSAEFPKEGPSILRIQQVVRGDSAAYFCASSPGLERDTQYFGPGTRLTVL.

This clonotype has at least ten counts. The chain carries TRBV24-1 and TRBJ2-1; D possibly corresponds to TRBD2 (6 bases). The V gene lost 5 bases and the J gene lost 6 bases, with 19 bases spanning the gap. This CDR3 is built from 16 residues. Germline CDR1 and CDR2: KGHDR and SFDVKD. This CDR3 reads CATSATWGVKANEQFF. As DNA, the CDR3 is TGTGCCACCAGTGCCACGTGGGGGGTAAAGGCCAATGAGCAGTTCTTC.

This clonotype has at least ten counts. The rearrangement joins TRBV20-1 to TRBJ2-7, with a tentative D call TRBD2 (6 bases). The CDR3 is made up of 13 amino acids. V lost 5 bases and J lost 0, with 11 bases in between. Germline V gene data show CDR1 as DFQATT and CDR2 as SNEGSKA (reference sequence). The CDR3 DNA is TGCAGTGCTCCGGGACTGAACTCCTACGAGCAGTACTTC. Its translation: CSAPGLNSYEQYF.

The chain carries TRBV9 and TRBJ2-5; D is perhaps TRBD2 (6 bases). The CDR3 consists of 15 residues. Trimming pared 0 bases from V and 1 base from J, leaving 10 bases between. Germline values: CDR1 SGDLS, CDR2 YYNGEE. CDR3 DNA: TGTGCCAGCAGCGTAGGCGGGGATCCCCAAGAGACCCAGTACTTC. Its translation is CASSVGGDPQETQYF.

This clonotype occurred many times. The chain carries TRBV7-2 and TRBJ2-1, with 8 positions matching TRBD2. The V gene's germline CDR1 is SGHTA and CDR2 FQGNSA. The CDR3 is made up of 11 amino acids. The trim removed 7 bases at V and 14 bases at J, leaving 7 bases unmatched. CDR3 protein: CASNRGGLEFF. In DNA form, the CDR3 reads TGTGCCAGCAACCGGGGGGGCCTAGAGTTCTTC.

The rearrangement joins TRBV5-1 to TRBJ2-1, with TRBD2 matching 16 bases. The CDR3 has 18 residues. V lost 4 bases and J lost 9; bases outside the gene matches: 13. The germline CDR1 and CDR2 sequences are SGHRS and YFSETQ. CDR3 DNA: TGCGCCAGCAGCAAGCCGGGACTAGCGGGAGGGCCTGGGGCTGAGCAGTTCTTC. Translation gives CASSKPGLAGGPGAEQFF.